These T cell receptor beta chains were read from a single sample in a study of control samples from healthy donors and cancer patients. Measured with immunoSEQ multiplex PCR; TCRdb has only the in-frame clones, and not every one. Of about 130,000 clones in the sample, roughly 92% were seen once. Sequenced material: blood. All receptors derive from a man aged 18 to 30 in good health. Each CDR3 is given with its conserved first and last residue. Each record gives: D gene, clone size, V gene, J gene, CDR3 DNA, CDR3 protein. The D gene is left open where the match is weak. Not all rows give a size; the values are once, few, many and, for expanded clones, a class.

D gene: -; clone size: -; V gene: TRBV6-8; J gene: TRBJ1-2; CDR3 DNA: TGTGCCAGCAGTTACTCTAGGGTAAGGGGAAGCTATGGCTACACCTTC; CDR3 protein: CASSYSRVRGSYGYTF
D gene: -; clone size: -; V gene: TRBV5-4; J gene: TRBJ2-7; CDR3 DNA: TGTGCCAGCACCTTCGGGGGTAACTCCTACGAGCAGTACTTC; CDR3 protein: CASTFGGNSYEQYF
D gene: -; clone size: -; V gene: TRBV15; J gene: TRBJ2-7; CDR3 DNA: TGTGCCACCGGGACTGCCCTATCCTACGAGCAGTACTTC; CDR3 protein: CATGTALSYEQYF
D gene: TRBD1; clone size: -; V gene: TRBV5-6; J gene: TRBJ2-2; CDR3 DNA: TGTGCCAGCAGCTTTGATGGCTACAGGGGGCCGGTCGGGGAGCTGTTTTTT; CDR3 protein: CASSFDGYRGPVGELFF
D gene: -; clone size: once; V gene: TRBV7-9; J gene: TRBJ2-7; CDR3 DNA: TGTGCCAGCAGCTTAGTGGTTTTGGGGGTGTCCTCCTACGAGCAGTACTTC; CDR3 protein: CASSLVVLGVSSYEQYF
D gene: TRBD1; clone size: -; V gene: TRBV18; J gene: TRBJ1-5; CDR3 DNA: TGTGCCAGCTCACCCTCAGGGGGGGATGCAGATCAGCCCCAGCATTTT; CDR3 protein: CASSPSGGDADQPQHF
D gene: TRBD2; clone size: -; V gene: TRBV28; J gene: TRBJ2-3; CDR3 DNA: TGTGCCAGCAGTCCACTATTAAGTACTAGCGGCTCTAGCACAGATACGCAGTATTTT; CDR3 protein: CASSPLLSTSGSSTDTQYF
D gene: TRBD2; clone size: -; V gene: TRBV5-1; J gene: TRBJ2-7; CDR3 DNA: TGCGCCAGCAGCTTGGTGGCTAGCGGGGAGCGGCAGCAGTACTTC; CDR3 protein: CASSLVASGERQQYF
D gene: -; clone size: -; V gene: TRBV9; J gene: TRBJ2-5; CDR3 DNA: TGTGCCAGCAGAGAGACCCAGTACTTC; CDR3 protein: CASRETQYF
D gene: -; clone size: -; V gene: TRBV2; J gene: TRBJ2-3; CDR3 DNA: TGTGCCGGCGCCGTGGGGGCTACAGATACGCAGTATTTT; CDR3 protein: CAGAVGATDTQYF
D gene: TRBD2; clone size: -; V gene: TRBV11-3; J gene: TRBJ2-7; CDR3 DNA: TGTGCCAGCAGTAGACTAGCGGGGCCCTACGAGCAGTACTTC; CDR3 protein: CASSRLAGPYEQYF
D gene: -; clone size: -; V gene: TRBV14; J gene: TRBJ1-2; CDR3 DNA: TGTGCCAGCAGCCGCAGCGGAAGGGGCGGCTACACCTTC; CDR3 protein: CASSRSGRGGYTF
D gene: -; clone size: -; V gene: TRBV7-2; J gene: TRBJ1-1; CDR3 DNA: TGTGCCAGCAGGCTACAGGGGAACACTGAAGCTTTCTTT; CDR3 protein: CASRLQGNTEAFF
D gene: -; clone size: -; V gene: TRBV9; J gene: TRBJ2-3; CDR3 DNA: TGTGCCAGCAGCGTAGAGAGTAGCAGCGGTACGCAGTATTTT; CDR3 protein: CASSVESSSGTQYF
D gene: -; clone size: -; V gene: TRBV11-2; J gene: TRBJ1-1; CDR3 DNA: TGTGCCAGCAGTAATACAGGAGGCACTGAAGCTTTCTTT; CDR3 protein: CASSNTGGTEAFF
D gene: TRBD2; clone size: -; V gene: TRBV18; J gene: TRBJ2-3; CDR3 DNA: TGTGCCAGCTCACGAACTAGCGGGGGCACAGATACGCAGTATTTT; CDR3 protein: CASSRTSGGTDTQYF
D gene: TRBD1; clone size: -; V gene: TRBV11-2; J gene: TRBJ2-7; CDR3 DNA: TGTGCCAGCAGCTCTCCCCGAGGGACAGGGGGCCCCACCGAGCAGTACTTC; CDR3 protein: CASSSPRGTGGPTEQYF
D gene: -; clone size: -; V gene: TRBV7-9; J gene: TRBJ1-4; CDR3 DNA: TGTGCCAGCAGCGGCCGGGCCGGCGAAAAACTGTTTTTT; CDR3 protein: CASSGRAGEKLFF
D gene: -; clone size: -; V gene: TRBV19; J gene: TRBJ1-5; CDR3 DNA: TGTGCCAGTAGTACAAAGGGGAGCAATCAGCCCCAGCATTTT; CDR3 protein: CASSTKGSNQPQHF
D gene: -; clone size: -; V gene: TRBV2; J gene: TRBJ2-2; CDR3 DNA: TGTGCCAGCAAAGTGGGGACCACCGGGGAGCTGTTTTTT; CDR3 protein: CASKVGTTGELFF
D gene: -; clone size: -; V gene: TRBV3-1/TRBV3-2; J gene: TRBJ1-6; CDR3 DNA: TGTGCCAGCAGCCAAGCACGAAATTCACCCCTCCACTTT; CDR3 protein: CASSQARNSPLHF
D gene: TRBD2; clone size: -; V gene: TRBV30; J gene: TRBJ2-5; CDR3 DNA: TGTGCCTGGGACGGGACTAGCGGTTTAGAGACCCAGTACTTC; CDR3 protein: CAWDGTSGLETQYF
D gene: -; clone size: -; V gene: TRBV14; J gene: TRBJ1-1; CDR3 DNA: TGTGCCAGCAGCCGAGGTGGGTACACTGAAGCTTTCTTT; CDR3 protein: CASSRGGYTEAFF
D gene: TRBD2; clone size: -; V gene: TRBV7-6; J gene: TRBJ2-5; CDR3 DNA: TGTGCCAGCAGCCTCAGCGGGGCCACGGGGGAGACCCAGTACTTC; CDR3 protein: CASSLSGATGETQYF
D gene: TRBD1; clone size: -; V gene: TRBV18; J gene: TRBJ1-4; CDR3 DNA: TGTGCCAGCTCACCCCGGACAGGGGTGGATGAAAAACTGTTTTTT; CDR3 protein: CASSPRTGVDEKLFF
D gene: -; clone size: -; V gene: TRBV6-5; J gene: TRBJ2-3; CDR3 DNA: TGTGCCCGCCGGGAAAGCACAGATACGCAGTATTTT; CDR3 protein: CARRESTDTQYF
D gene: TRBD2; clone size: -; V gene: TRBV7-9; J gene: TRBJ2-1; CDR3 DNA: TGTGCCAGCAGCCCGATCGGGGGGGCCGCGTACAATGAGCAGTTCTTC; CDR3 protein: CASSPIGGAAYNEQFF
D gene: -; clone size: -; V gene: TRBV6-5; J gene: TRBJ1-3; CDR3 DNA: TGTGCCAGCAGTTACTCACAAGGGGCTGGAAACACCATATATTTT; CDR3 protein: CASSYSQGAGNTIYF
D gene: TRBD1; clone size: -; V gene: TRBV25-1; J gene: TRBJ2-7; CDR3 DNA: TGTGCCAGCAGTGAAATCGGGACAGGGGAGGTCGAGCAGTACTTC; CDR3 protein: CASSEIGTGEVEQYF
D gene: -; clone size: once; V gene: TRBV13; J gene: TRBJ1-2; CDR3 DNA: TGTGCCAGCAGCTTAGGCCCGGGGACTGGGAACTATGGCTACACCTTC; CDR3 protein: CASSLGPGTGNYGYTF
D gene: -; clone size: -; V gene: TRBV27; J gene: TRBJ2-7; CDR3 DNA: TGTGCCAGCAGTTTTATAGGGTCGGGGGAGCAGTACTTC; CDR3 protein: CASSFIGSGEQYF
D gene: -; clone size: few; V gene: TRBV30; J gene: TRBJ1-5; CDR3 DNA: TGTGCCTGGGAAGCAGGGGAAGGCAATCAGCCCCAGCATTTT; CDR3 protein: CAWEAGEGNQPQHF
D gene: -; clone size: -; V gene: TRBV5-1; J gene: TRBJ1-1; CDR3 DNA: TGCGCCAGCAGCTTGGCCGTACAGGGCCCAAACACTGAAGCTTTCTTT; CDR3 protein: CASSLAVQGPNTEAFF
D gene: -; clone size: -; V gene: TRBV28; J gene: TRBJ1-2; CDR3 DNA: TGTGCCAGCAGTTTAATCTCGCAGCTCTATGGCTACACCTTC; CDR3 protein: CASSLISQLYGYTF
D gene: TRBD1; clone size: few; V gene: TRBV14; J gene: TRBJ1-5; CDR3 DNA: TGTGCCAGCAGCCAAGATCATAGTGCCGGGACAGGGTCCAATCAGCCCCAGCATTTT; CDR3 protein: CASSQDHSAGTGSNQPQHF
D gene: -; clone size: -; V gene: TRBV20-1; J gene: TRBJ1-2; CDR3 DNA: TGCAGTGCTAGAGCGAGGGACGGCTACACCTTC; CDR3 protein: CSARARDGYTF
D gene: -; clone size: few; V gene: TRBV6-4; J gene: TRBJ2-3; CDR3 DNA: TGTGCCAGCAGTGGAGGCAAGGAAAAAGATACGCAGTATTTT; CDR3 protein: CASSGGKEKDTQYF
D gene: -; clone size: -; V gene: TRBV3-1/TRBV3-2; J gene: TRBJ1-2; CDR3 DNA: TGTGCCAGCAGCCAAGCCAGGACTGTTTCTAACTATGGCTACACCTTC; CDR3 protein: CASSQARTVSNYGYTF
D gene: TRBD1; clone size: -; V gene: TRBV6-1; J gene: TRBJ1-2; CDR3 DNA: TGTGCCAGCAGCCATGGTGGACAGGCGGCTGGCTACACCTTC; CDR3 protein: CASSHGGQAAGYTF
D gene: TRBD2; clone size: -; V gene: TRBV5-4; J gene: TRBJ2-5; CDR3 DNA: TGTGCCAGCAGCTGGAAACTAGCGGGCGGGGGACCCGTAGAGACCCAGTACTTC; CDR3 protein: CASSWKLAGGGPVETQYF
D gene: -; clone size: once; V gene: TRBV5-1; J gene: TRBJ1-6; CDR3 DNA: TGCGCCAGCAGCCCCGACGGAGGGATGGGGGGTCTTAATTCACCCCTCCACTTT; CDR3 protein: CASSPDGGMGGLNSPLHF
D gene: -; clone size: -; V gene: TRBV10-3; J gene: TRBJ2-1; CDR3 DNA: TGTGCCATCAGTGTAAGGAGAAATGAGCAGTTCTTC; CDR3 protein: CAISVRRNEQFF
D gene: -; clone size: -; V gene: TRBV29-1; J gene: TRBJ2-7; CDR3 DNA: TGCAGCGTTGAGGGGAAACATTCCTACGAGCAGTACTTC; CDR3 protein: CSVEGKHSYEQYF
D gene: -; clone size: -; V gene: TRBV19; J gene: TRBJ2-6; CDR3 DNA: TGTGCCAGTAGTATACACTCTGGGGCCAACGTCCTGACTTTC; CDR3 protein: CASSIHSGANVLTF
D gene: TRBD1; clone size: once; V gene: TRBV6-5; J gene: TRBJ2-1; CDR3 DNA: TGTGCCAGCAGTTACTCGGGACAGCCCTACAATGAGCAGTTCTTC; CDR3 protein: CASSYSGQPYNEQFF
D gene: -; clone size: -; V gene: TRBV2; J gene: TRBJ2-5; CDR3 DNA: TGTGCCAGCAGTGAATTAAGCGCCGCCGCCGGGACCCAGTACTTC; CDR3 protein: CASSELSAAAGTQYF
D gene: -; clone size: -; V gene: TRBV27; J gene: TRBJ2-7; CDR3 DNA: TGTGCCAGTAAACAGGGTTTAGGTGAGCAGTACTTC; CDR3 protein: CASKQGLGEQYF